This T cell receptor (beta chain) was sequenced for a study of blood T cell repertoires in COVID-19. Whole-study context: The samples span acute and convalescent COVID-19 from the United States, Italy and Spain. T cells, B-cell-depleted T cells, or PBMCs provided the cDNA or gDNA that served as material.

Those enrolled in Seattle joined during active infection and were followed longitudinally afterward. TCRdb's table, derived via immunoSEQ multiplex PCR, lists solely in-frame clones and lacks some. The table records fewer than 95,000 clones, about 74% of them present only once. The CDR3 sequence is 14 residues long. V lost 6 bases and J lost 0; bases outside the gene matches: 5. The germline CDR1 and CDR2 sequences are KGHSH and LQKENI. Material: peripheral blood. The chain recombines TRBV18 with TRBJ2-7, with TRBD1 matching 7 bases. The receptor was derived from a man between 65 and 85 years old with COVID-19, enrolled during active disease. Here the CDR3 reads CASSQDRSSYEQYF. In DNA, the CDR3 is TGTGCCAGCTCCCAGGACAGGAGCTCCTACGAGCAGTACTTC.